The sequence of this TCR beta chain was determined in a study of HIV-infected children after antiretroviral therapy interruption. Study at large: All children had CD4+ count above 500 and viral load below 50 copies/ml. Most participating children were previously exposed to EBV and CMV. Interruption-arm sampling covered weeks 0, 12, interruption end (24 or 48), and about 3 years post-study. Study findings and constraints: Naive CD4+ sequences overlapped less between time points once interruption began.

This clonotype was seen many times. Its antigen is as yet unknown. The V end lost 2 bases, the J end lost 7 bases, and 12 bases lay between the germline ends. The V gene's germline CDR1 is SGHAT and CDR2 FQNNGV. The CDR3 spans 14 residues. The TCR library was built from RNA with a 3' RACE protocol and unique molecular identifiers. TCRdb independently ran MiXCR on the 3' RACE reads; one entry per CDR3 protein. The table lists about 46,000 distinct CDR3 sequences, approximately 4% of them singletons, with approximately 0.67% in the top ten. Treatment: PENTA 11 planned treatment interruption arm or continuous ART arm.

This TCR came from a pool of human donors with HIV. J is TRBJ2-1 and V is TRBV11-2, with D perhaps being TRBD1 or TRBD2 (6 bases each). The specimen comprised CD45RA+ CD4+ T cells from PBMCs, pooled from several time points, sampled from a donor given antiretroviral therapy, either interrupted or continuous. Documented subset: naive CD4+ CD45RA+ CD45RO- T cells. CDR3 nucleotide sequence: TGTGCCAGCAGCTTAATGGGGGGCGGTAATGAGCAGTTCTTC. Translation: CASSLMGGGNEQFF.